This T cell receptor beta chain was captured in a study of blood T cell repertoires in COVID-19. Study background: The origin of the acute and convalescent COVID-19 samples was the United States, Italy and Spain.

Participants spanned ages about 18 to 95 years and resided in roughly 22 US areas. Cohort assignment relied on participant-reported clinical history. This clone has just a few counts. Authors' analysis steps: Counts of nucleated cells, estimated from reference gene primer amplification, were obtained. Repertoires were generated with immunoSEQ multiplex PCR, while TCRdb's copy carries only in-frame clones and drops some. The V and J calls and the clone size are those of that table, but D and trimming were determined from the DNA. The top ten clones hold around 5.3% of a sample with under 200,000 clones, over 70% of them seen once. Germline values: CDR1 LNHDA, CDR2 SQIVND (reference sequence). The J segment lost 9 bases and the V segment lost 4 bases, leaving 5 bases of the junction unmatched. CDR3 length equals 14 residues.

Sequences were obtained from PBMCs or T cells enriched from blood (not recorded which). This receptor was taken from a woman aged 40 to 50 with acute COVID-19. The V call is TRBV19, the J call TRBJ2-1, with 11 bases identical to TRBD2. The CDR3 sequence is CASSKTSGGGEQFF. In DNA form, the CDR3 reads TGTGCCAGTAGTAAAACTAGCGGGGGAGGTGAGCAGTTCTTC. Full variable domain (rest looked up from reference TRBV19 and TRBJ2-1): DGGITQSPKYLFRKEGQNVTLSCEQNLNHDAMYWYRQDPGQGLRLIYYSQIVNDFQKGDIAEGYSVSREKKESFPLTVTSAQKNPTAFYLCASSKTSGGGEQFFGPGTRLTVL.